This T cell receptor beta chain was identified in a study of human T cells and chemical hapten exposure. Germline CDR1 is LNHDA and CDR2 is SQIVND (reference sequence). This CDR3 region has 14 residues. Trimming removed 5 bases at V and 5 bases at J, with 15 bases between. Time point: patch test 2, 6 weeks after DPC sensitization. The treatment: therapeutic diphenylcyclopropenone sensitization with weekly scalp DPC. Non-pregnant alopecia patients aged 18 to 70, suitable for DPC therapy. Whole blood, unfractionated, served as the material for total RNA extraction. Unique molecular identifiers were attached to individual cDNA molecules during library preparation. MiXCR, applied by TCRdb to the RACE reads, yields one record per CDR3 protein. This table holds 75,000 to 100,000 distinct CDR3 sequences, about a tenth found once.

The clonotype comes from a woman in her thirties or forties with alopecia areata. Some clones in this sample may be carry-over from other donors' samples. The specimen comprised whole blood, sampled in connection with sensitization to the hapten diphenylcyclopropenone (DPC). This sequence joins TRBV19 and TRBJ2-5, with D tentatively TRBD1 or TRBD2 (5 bases each). The CDR3 DNA reads as TGTGCCAGTAGTCGGGACCCCGCCTGGGAGACCCAGTACTTC. Translation: CASSRDPAWETQYF.